A single sample is the source of the 2 T cell receptor beta chains below, sequenced in a study of beta chain features in type 1 diabetes. Expressed TCRB transcripts got sequenced, as all isolated RNA was reverse transcribed. Only in-frame clones appear in the TCRdb table, and some are missing; sequencing was by immunoSEQ multiplex PCR. The repertoire includes some 350,000 clones, around 10% of them detected once, and 0.6% sits in the top ten. These receptors have no known antigen. Study results and caveats: TCRB CDR3s from Type 1 diabetes patients were moderately but significantly shorter in all four CD4+ subsets.

Input material: central memory CD4+ T cells from blood. These receptors were obtained from a man aged 25 to 40 with type 1 diabetes.

This clone was seen only a few times. The V call is TRBV28, the J call TRBJ1-5, with D hard to call. The CDR3 has 14 amino acids. Germline V gene sequence: CDR1 MDHEN, CDR2 SYDVKM. The V end lost 5 bases, the J end lost 6 bases, and 14 bases lay between the germline ends. DNA for the CDR3: TGTGCCAGCAGTGGGGTGCGCTGGGGTCAGCCCCAGCATTTT. This codes for CASSGVRWGQPQHF.

In its sample, this clone was seen a few times. V usage is TRBV6-6 and J usage is TRBJ2-2, with 8 bases lining up with TRBD2. Germline assignment: CDR1 MNHNY and CDR2 SVGAGI (reference sequence). The CDR3 runs 15 residues. V lost 8 bases and J lost 1; bases outside the gene matches: 6. The CDR3 bases are TGTGCCAGCGTCGGGAGGGCCGGGAACACCGGGGAGCTGTTTTTT. Its translation is CASVGRAGNTGELFF.